The clone carrying this TCR beta chain was counted ten times or more. Its antigen is unknown. cDNA libraries for TCR beta contained unique molecular identifiers. Input amounts of 1 to 10 million T cells were used. These gave 500,000 or so cDNA molecules, so each molecule approximated one T cell. One entry per CDR3 protein results from TCRdb running MiXCR on the PCR reads. This sample has about 200,000 distinct CDR3 sequences, with about 30% found just once. This record comes from a study of post-analysis software for immune sequencing data. Overall study findings and caveats: Higher frequency in patients than in controls was seen for about five TRBV segments, with TRBV5-6, TRBV5-1 and TRBV20-1 among them. Significantly lower normalized Chao1 diversity was seen in multiple sclerosis patients than in controls.

From germline, CDR1 is MDHEN and CDR2 SYDVKM. The V segment lost 7 bases and the J segment 2 bases; nucleotides outside the gene matches: 3. The CDR3 runs to 14 residues. The chain uses TRBV28 and TRBJ2-7; 12 bases agree with TRBD2. Specimen: blood. The source is a girl aged 2 to 17 with multiple sclerosis. The CDR3 region is CASTGLAGPYEQYF. CDR3 DNA sequence: TGTGCCAGCACCGGACTAGCGGGACCCTACGAGCAGTACTTC.